This T cell receptor beta chain was recovered during a study of T cell responses to AZD1222 COVID-19 vaccine (dated by TCRdb to about 2021). Regarding the complete study: AZD1222 recipients given second doses at about 4 weeks or at about 12 weeks were pooled, since spike-specific TCR depth and breadth were not found to differ between the two schedules. Enrollment into the trials was organized by age into subgroups of 18-55, 56-69 and 70-plus years, and those subgroups contained roughly 140, 27 and 60 TCR-sequenced participants, respectively. TCR sequencing was performed for roughly 240 trial participants, of whom 207 were given two doses of AZD1222 and approximately 25 were given two doses of MenACWY control vaccine.

The sample's time point label is to be understood as: baseline before first vaccination. Vaccinee samples came from UK trials COV001 and COV002, including a single-blind randomized controlled phase 2/3 trial of AZD1222 (ChAdOx1 nCoV-19) in healthy adults. For TCRbeta chain sequencing, PBMC samples were collected from trial participants at day 0 and at day 28 after the second dose. What the study reported, not specific to this receptor: Because no day 14 peak-response samples were available, the repertoires could be characterized only after the peak T cell response. The vaccine-associated CD4 TCRs covered the entire spike protein, and the dominant responses fell in regions 160-218 and 743-854. After two AZD1222 doses, both the breadth and the depth of spike-specific TCRs were significantly higher than at day 0 and than in MenACWY recipients. Most participants were white British and females outnumbered males, and the authors suggested that clonal diversity may have been underestimated. Epitopes outside the regions mutated in the B.1.351 and B.1.1.7 variants were reportedly recognized by nearly half of the unique spike-specific TCRs. Conclusions about previously exposed vaccinees were limited because only six AZD1222 recipients were SARS-CoV-2 seropositive at baseline. In the small 56-69-year group, the increase in depth fell short of significance, most likely because of low power.

From the germline V gene, CDR1 is WSHSY and CDR2 is SAAADI. Inclusive of the bounding cysteine and phenylalanine, the CDR3 is 14 residues long. Only the CDR3 part of the read is kept: 42 bases, read in frame from the first base. V ends up 6 bases short and J 4 bases short, with an unmatched junction base count of 8. The CDR3 regions of human TCRbeta chains were analyzed by immunosequencing. As for how the authors treated the data: Repertoire TCRs were checked for matches against a reference library of SARS-CoV-2-specific TCRs that had been generated using the MIRA antigen-specificity platform. Breadth meant the fraction of unique TCRs that were SARS-CoV-2-associated, whereas depth meant the fraction of total T cells that were SARS-CoV-2-associated. Using the MIRA data, every spike-specific TCR was mapped to the spike region that the TCR reacted to and assigned to either a CD4 or a CD8 class. Log10-transformed breadth and depth values were compared by one-way ANOVA with Sidak's multiple comparisons tests. TCRdb stores this immuneACCESS table with in-frame sequences only. Part of the clones is absent; in the studies checked, under half of the shortfall reflects unresolved V genes, and no reason is known for the rest. D and trimming come from the DNA, and the V and J calls and clone size come from that table. Present in this sample are about 97,000 clones, about 88% of which were seen just once. Together, the top ten hold less than 3.5% of the sample.

Turning to this clone: This clone's antigen is unknown. Per-base qualities were not stored, and no clone one base away is much larger.

The chain uses TRBV10-2 and TRBJ1-1, with TRBD1 matching 7 junction bases. This sequence was found in an adult in good health. Sequenced here: peripheral blood, sampled on day 0 of AZD1222 vaccination. The nucleotide sequence is TGCGCCAGCAGACCAACAGGGGTCGTCACTGAAGCTTTCTTT. This yields the protein CASRPTGVVTEAFF.